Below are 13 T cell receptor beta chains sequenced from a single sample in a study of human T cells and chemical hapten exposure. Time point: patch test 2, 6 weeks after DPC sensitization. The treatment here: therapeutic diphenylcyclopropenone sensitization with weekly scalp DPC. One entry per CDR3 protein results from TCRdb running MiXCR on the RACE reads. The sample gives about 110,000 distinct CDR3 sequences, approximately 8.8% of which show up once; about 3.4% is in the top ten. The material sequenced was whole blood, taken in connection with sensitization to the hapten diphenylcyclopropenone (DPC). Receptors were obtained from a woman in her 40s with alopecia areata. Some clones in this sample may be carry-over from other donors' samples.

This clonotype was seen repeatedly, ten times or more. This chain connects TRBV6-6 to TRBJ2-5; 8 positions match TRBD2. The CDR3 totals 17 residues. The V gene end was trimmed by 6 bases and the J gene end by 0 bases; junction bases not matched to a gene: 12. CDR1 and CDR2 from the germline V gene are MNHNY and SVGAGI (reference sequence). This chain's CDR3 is CASSSTRGRGDQETQYF. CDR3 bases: TGTGCCAGCAGCTCCACTCGAGGGCGGGGGGACCAAGAGACCCAGTACTTC.

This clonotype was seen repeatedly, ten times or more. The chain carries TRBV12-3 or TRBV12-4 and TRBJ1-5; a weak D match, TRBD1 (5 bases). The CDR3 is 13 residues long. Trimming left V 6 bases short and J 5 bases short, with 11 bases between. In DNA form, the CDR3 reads TGTGCCAGCAGACCGACAGAGGATCAGCCCCAGCATTTT. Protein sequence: CASRPTEDQPQHF.

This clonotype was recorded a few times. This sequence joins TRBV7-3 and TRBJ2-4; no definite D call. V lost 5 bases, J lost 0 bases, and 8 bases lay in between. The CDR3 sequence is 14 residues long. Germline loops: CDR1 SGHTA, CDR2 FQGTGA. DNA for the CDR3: TGTGCCAGCAGCCCCGAAATAGCCAAAAACATTCAGTACTTC. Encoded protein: CASSPEIAKNIQYF.

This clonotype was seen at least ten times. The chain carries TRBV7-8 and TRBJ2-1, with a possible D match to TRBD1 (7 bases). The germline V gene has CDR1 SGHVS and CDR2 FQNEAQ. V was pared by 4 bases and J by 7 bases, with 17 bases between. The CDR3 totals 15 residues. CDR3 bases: TGTGCCAGCAGCTCCTACGGGGGACAGTCAAATGAGCAGTTCTTC. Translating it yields CASSSYGGQSNEQFF.

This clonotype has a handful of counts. CDR3 coding DNA: TGTGCCAGCAGCCAAGACGGGATTTCACCCCTCCACTTT. This encodes CASSQDGISPLHF. This chain connects TRBV3-1 to TRBJ1-6; D remains unclear. With 0 bases removed from V and 9 bases from J, the gap between germline ends came to 6 bases. Germline V lookup: CDR1 LGHDT, CDR2 YNNKEL (reference sequence). The CDR3 consists of 13 residues. Together with reference TRBV3-1 and TRBJ1-6, the CDR3 gives the full variable domain: DTAVSQTPKYLVTQMGNDKSIKCEQNLGHDTMYWYKQDSKKFLKIMFSYNNKELIINETVPNRFSPKSPDKAHLNLHINSLELGDSAVYFCASSQDGISPLHFGNGTRLTVT.

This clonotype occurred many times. For the CDR3, the DNA is TGCAGTGCTCAGGCAGAGTTCACCGGGGAGCTGTTTTTT. It translates to CSAQAEFTGELFF. This sequence joins TRBV20-1 and TRBJ2-2; D is uncertain. The germline V gene has CDR1 DFQATT and CDR2 SNEGSKA (reference sequence). V lost 5 bases to trimming and J lost 4 bases, with 11 bases between them. The CDR3 runs 13 residues.

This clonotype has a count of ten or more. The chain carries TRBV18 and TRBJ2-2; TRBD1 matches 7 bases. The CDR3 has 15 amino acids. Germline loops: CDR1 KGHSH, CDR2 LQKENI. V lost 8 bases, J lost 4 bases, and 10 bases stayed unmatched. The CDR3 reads CASRITGASTGELFF. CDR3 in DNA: TGTGCCAGCCGCATTACAGGGGCGAGCACCGGGGAGCTGTTTTTT.

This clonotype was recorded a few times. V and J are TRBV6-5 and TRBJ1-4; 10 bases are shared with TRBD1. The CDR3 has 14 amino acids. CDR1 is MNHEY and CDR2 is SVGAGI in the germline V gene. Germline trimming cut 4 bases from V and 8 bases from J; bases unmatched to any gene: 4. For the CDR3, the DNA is TGTGCCAGCAGTTGGGGACAGGGGCCGGAAAAACTGTTTTTT. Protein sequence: CASSWGQGPEKLFF.

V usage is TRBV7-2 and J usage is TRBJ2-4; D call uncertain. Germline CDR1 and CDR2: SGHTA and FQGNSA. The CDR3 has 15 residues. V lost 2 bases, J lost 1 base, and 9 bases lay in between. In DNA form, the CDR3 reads TGTGCCAGCAGCTTACGAGCGTCGGCCAAAAACATTCAGTACTTC. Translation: CASSLRASAKNIQYF.

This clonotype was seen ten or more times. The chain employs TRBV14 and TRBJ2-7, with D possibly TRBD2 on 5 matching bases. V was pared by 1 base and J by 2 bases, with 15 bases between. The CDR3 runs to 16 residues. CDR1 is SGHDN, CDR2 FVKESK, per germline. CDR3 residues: CASSQGREPRPYEQYF. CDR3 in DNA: TGTGCCAGCAGCCAAGGACGGGAACCGCGTCCCTACGAGCAGTACTTC.

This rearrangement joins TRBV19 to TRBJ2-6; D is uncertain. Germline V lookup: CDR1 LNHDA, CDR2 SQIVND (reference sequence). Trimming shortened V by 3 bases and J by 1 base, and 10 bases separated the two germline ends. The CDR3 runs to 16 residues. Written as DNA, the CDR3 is TGTGCCAGTAGTATCGCCCGAAGTTCTGGGGCCAACGTCCTGACTTTC. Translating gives CASSIARSSGANVLTF.

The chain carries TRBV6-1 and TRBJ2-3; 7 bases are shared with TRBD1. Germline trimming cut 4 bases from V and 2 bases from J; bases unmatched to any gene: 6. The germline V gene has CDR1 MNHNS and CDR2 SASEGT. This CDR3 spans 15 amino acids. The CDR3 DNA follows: TGTGCCAGCAGTGCACAGGGGTCGCACACAGATACGCAGTATTTT. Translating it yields CASSAQGSHTDTQYF.

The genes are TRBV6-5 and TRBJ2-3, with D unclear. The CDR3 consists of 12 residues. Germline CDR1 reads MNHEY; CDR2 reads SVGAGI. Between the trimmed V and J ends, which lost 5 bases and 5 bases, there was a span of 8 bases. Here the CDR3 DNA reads TGTGCCAGCAGTAGACTGGGAGATACGCAGTATTTT. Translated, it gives CASSRLGDTQYF.